This T cell receptor (beta chain) was observed in a study of T cells after yellow fever vaccination. The CDR3 consists of 14 residues. CDR1 is SGHTA and CDR2 is FQGNSA in the germline V gene. V shed 7 bases, J shed 9 bases, and the junction held 14 bases outside the gene matches. TCRdb re-analysed the 5' RACE reads in MiXCR, keeping a single row per CDR3 protein. The sample records some 320,000 distinct CDR3 sequences, approximately 10% being singletons. This TCR was recovered from a man aged 18 to 30 who received the YFV17D yellow fever vaccine. Here the sequenced sample was CD4+ T cells sorted from PBMCs, taken 5 days after the yellow fever booster vaccination. The chain is built from TRBV7-2 and TRBJ2-5, with TRBD2 matching 7 bases. The CDR3 nucleotides are TGTGCCAGCAATCCCGCGGGCTCCCGGGGGGCCCAGTACTTC. This translates into CASNPAGSRGAQYF.